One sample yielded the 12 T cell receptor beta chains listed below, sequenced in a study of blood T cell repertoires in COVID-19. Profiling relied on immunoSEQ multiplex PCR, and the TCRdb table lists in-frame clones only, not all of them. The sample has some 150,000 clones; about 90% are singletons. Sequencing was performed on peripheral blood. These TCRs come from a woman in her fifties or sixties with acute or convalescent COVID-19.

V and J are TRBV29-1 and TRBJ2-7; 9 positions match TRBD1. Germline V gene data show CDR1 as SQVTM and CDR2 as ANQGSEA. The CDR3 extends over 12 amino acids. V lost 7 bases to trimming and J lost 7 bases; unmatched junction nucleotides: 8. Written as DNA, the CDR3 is TGCAGCGCCCAGGACAGGGGTTGGGAGCAGTACTTC. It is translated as CSAQDRGWEQYF.

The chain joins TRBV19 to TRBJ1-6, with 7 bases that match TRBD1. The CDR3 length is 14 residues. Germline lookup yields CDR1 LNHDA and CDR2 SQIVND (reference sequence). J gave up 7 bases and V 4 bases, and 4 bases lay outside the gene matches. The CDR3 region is CASSKTGQNSPLHF. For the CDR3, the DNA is TGTGCCAGTAGTAAGACAGGGCAGAATTCACCCCTCCACTTT.

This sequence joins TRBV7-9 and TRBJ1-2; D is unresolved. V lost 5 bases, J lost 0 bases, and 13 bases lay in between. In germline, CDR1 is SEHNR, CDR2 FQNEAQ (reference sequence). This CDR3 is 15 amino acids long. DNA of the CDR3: TGTGCCAGCAGCCCTCGACGGGGATCTAACTATGGCTACACCTTC. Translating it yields CASSPRRGSNYGYTF.

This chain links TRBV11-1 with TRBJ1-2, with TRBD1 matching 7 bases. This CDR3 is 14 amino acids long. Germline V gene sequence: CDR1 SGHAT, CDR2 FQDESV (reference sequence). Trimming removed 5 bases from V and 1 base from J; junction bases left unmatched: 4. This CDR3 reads CASSRGQNNYGYTF. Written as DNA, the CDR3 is TGTGCCAGCAGCCGGGGACAGAATAACTATGGCTACACCTTC.

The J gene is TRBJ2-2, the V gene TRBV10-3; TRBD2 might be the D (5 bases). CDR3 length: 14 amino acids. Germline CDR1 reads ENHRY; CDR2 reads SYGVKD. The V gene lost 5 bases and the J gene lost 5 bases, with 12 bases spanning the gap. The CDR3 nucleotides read TGTGCCATCAGTTGGGAGTTGGGGACCGGGGAGCTGTTTTTT. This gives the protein CAISWELGTGELFF.

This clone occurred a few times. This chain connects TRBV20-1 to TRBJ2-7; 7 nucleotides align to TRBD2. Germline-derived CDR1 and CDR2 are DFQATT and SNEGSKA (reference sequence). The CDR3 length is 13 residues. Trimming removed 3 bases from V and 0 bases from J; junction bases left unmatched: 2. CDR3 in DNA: TGCAGTGCTAGTCGCGGGAGCTCCTACGAGCAGTACTTC. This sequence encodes CSASRGSSYEQYF.

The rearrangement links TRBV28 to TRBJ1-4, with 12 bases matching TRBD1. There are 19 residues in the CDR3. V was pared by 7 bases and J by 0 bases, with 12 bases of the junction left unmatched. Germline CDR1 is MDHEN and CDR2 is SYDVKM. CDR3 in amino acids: CASNAFTRDRGPTNEKLFF. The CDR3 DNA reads TGTGCCAGCAACGCATTCACGCGGGACAGGGGGCCAACTAATGAAAAACTGTTTTTT.

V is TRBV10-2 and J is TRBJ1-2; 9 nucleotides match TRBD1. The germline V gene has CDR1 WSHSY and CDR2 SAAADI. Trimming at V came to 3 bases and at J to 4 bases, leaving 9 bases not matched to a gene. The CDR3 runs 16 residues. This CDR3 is CASSDPLTGGSYGYTF. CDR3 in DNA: TGCGCCAGCAGTGACCCATTGACAGGGGGAAGCTATGGCTACACCTTC.

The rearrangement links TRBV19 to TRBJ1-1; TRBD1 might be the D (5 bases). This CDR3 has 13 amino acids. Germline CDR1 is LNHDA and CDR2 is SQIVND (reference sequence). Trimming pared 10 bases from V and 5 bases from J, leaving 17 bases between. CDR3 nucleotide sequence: TGTGCCACCAGAAGAGTAAGGGGAACTGAAGCTTTCTTT. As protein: CATRRVRGTEAFF.

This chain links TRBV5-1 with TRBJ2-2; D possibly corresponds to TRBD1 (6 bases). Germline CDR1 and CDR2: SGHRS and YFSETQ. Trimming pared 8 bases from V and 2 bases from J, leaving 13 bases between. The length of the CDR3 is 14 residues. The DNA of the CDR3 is TGCGCCAGTCAGAATGGGGGCAACACCGGGGAGCTGTTTTTT. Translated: CASQNGGNTGELFF.

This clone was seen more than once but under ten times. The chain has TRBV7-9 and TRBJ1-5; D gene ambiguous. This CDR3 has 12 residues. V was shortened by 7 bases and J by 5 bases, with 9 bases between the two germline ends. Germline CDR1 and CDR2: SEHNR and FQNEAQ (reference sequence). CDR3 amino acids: CASTFGDQPQHF. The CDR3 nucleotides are TGTGCCAGCACCTTCGGGGATCAGCCCCAGCATTTT.

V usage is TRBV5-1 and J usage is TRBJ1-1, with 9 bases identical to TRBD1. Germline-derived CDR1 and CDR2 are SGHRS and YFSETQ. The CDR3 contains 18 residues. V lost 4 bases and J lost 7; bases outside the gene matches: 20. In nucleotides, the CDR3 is TGCGCCAGCAGCCTTTCTTCCGGGACAGGGCCTTCGTGGGTTGAAGCTTTCTTT. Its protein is CASSLSSGTGPSWVEAFF.